The rows below give T cell receptor beta chains drawn from one sample of a study of shared clonotypes between healthy human individuals. Profiling relied on immunoSEQ multiplex PCR, and the TCRdb table lists in-frame clones only, not all of them. The table has 2.3 million or so clones, about 92% seen once. Sequences were obtained from naive CD4+ T cells from PBMCs. These receptors originate from a man aged 18 to 30 in good health. Some clones in this sample may be carry-over from other donors' samples. CDR3s include the opening cysteine and the closing phenylalanine or tryptophan. The order of the fields is V gene, clone size, J gene, D gene, CDR3 DNA, CDR3 protein. D genes are given only for firm matches. Clone size is shown for a subset of rows, as once, few, many or a class of expanded clone.

>TRBV7-9|NA|TRBJ2-1|TRBD2
TGTGCCAGCAGCTTCCGGACTAGCGGCTCCTACAATGAGCAGTTCTTC
CASSFRTSGSYNEQFF
>TRBV19|once|TRBJ2-7|TRBD1
TGTGCCAGTAGTACCGGGACAGGGTTTCACGAGCAGTACTTC
CASSTGTGFHEQYF
>TRBV6-6|NA|TRBJ2-5|TRBD2
TGTGCCAGCGGGGGACGCGGGAGGATTGGGGAGACCCAGTACTTC
CASGGRGRIGETQYF
>TRBV11-2|once|TRBJ2-6|NA
TGTGCCAGCAGCTTAGTATCCGGGGCCAACGTCCTGACTTTC
CASSLVSGANVLTF
>TRBV7-9|NA|TRBJ1-4|NA
TGTGCCAGCAGCTTTTTTCCGGCAGGTGAAAAACTGTTTTTT
CASSFFPAGEKLFF
>TRBV5-1|NA|TRBJ2-1|NA
TGCGCCAGCAGCTTGGTGGGAGAGTACAATGAGCAGTTCTTC
CASSLVGEYNEQFF
>TRBV4-1|NA|TRBJ1-1|NA
TGCGCCAGCAGCCAAGTGTTTAGGGAAGCTGAAGCTTTCTTT
CASSQVFREAEAFF
>TRBV27|NA|TRBJ1-4|NA
TGTGCCAGCAGCAGAGTAGGCAATGAAAAACTGTTTTTT
CASSRVGNEKLFF
>TRBV5-1|once|TRBJ1-2|TRBD1
TGCGCCAGCAGCTTGGAAGGACAGGGCTATGGCTACACCTTC
CASSLEGQGYGYTF
>TRBV9|NA|TRBJ1-1|NA
TGTGCCAGCAGCGTAAGGGCATACGGCACTGAAGCTTTCTTT
CASSVRAYGTEAFF
>TRBV7-3|NA|TRBJ2-3|TRBD2
TGTGCCAGCAGCTTCGGACTAGCGGGACTCACAGATACGCAGTATTTT
CASSFGLAGLTDTQYF
>TRBV5-1|NA|TRBJ1-5|TRBD1
TGCGCCAGCAGCTTGGCCGGGACAGAGTCCCAGCCCCAGCATTTT
CASSLAGTESQPQHF
>TRBV30|NA|TRBJ1-4|TRBD1
TGTGCCTGGAGTGGGACAGGGGAGGGTGAAAAACTGTTTTTT
CAWSGTGEGEKLFF
>TRBV28|once|TRBJ2-7|NA
TGTGCCAGCAGTTCCTCAGTTCTAAGGGCCGAGCAGTACTTC
CASSSSVLRAEQYF
>TRBV7-2|NA|TRBJ2-7|NA
TGTGCCAGCAGCCTGGGGCGGGATTGGGGAGAGCAGTACTTC
CASSLGRDWGEQYF
>TRBV5-1|NA|TRBJ2-7|NA
TGCGCCAGCAGCTTGGCGGCGGGGCAAGAGACCTACGAGCAGTACTTC
CASSLAAGQETYEQYF
>TRBV29-1|NA|TRBJ1-1|NA
TGCAGCGTTCAGTCCGGGAACACTGAAGCTTTCTTT
CSVQSGNTEAFF
>TRBV25-1|NA|TRBJ1-1|TRBD1
TGTGCCAGCAGTGAATATTTCGGGACAGGGGGCACTGAAGCTTTCTTT
CASSEYFGTGGTEAFF
>TRBV11-2|NA|TRBJ2-5|NA
TGTGCCAGCAGCCGCCACCAAGAGACCCAGTACTTC
CASSRHQETQYF
>TRBV10-3|NA|TRBJ2-7|TRBD1
TGTGCCATCAGAGGGGACAGGGGCTTCAACGAGCAGTACTTC
CAIRGDRGFNEQYF
>TRBV4-1|once|TRBJ1-5|NA
TGCGCCAGCAGTTCCCAGGGTTACAATCAGCCCCAGCATTTT
CASSSQGYNQPQHF
>TRBV7-2|NA|TRBJ1-4|NA
TGTGCCAGCAGCTTAGACTCGCATGAAAAACTGTTTTTT
CASSLDSHEKLFF
>TRBV5-1|NA|TRBJ2-5|TRBD1
TGCGCCAGCAGCTTATCGGGACAGGGGGCATACTTC
CASSLSGQGAYF
>TRBV5-1|NA|TRBJ1-2|NA
TGCGCCAGCAGCTTGGTAGGCGGGACGTCTTATGGCTACACCTTC
CASSLVGGTSYGYTF
>TRBV7-2|NA|TRBJ2-7|NA
TGTGCCAGCAGCTCAACAGCAAACTCCTACGAGCAGTACTTC
CASSSTANSYEQYF
>TRBV2|NA|TRBJ1-1|NA
TGTGCCAGCAGTGAAGGGGAAGGAAGAACTGAAGCTTTCTTT
CASSEGEGRTEAFF
>TRBV7-9|NA|TRBJ2-5|TRBD2
TGTGCCAGCAGCTTGGCGGGAGGAGAGACCCAGTACTTC
CASSLAGGETQYF
>TRBV18|NA|TRBJ2-3|NA
TGTGCCAGCTCACCACCTTGGCAGGGAAGAGATACGCAGTATTTT
CASSPPWQGRDTQYF
>TRBV29-1|NA|TRBJ2-4|TRBD1
TGCAGCGCTGTGGGACAGGCCAAAAACATTCAGTACTTC
CSAVGQAKNIQYF
>TRBV9|NA|TRBJ1-1|NA
TGTGCCAGCAGCCCCACGGGGGGGAACACTGAAGCTTTCTTT
CASSPTGGNTEAFF
>TRBV4-3|NA|TRBJ1-3|NA
TGCGCCAGCAGCCAATCTTGGGGCAGGACCACAGGAAACACCATATATTTT
CASSQSWGRTTGNTIYF
>TRBV19|NA|TRBJ1-5|NA
TGTGCCAGTAGTATAGATCGTGCCAGGGCGGTGGGTCAGCCCCAGCATTTT
CASSIDRARAVGQPQHF
>TRBV5-1|NA|TRBJ2-3|TRBD2
TGCGCCAGCAGCCGGATAGCGGGAGACACCACAGATACGCAGTATTTT
CASSRIAGDTTDTQYF
>TRBV19|NA|TRBJ2-5|NA
TGTGCCAGTAGTGCAACTGGGACCAAGACCCAGTACTTC
CASSATGTKTQYF
>TRBV28|NA|TRBJ1-2|NA
TGTGCCAGCAGTTTTCCGCGGGACCCTAACTATGGCTACACCTTC
CASSFPRDPNYGYTF
>TRBV10-3|NA|TRBJ2-6|NA
TGTGCCATCAGTGAGAGGTCATCCTCTGGGGCCAACGTCCTGACTTTC
CAISERSSSGANVLTF
>TRBV27|NA|TRBJ2-7|TRBD2
TGTGCCAGCAGGCCGGGGGCGACCGGGACTAGCGGCTACGAGCAGTACTTC
CASRPGATGTSGYEQYF
>TRBV2|NA|TRBJ1-5|NA
TGTGCCAGCAGTGCAGGGCATCAGCCCCAGCATTTT
CASSAGHQPQHF
>TRBV11-3|NA|TRBJ2-1|TRBD2
TGTGCCAGCAGCTTAAGGACTAGCGGGGATGAGCAGTTCTTC
CASSLRTSGDEQFF
>TRBV27|once|TRBJ1-4|TRBD1
TGTGCCAGCAGTAAAGGGACAGCGCTCAATGAAAAACTGTTTTTT
CASSKGTALNEKLFF
>TRBV2|NA|TRBJ2-6|NA
TGTGCCAGCAGTGACAGGGGTAGTGGGGCCAACGTCCTGACTTTC
CASSDRGSGANVLTF
>TRBV27|NA|TRBJ2-3|NA
TGTGCCAGCAGGGGACGAGTCGTGAGCACAGATACGCAGTATTTT
CASRGRVVSTDTQYF
>TRBV28|NA|TRBJ1-4|TRBD1
TGTGCCAGCAGCAGGACAGGGCCTGAAAAACTGTTTTTT
CASSRTGPEKLFF
>TRBV5-1|NA|TRBJ1-1|NA
TGCGCCAGCAGCTTGTTACAGCGCGCCGCGTACACTGAAGCTTTCTTT
CASSLLQRAAYTEAFF
>TRBV7-2|NA|TRBJ2-1|NA
TGTGCCAGCAGCCGGACCAGAGACTACAATGAGCAGTTCTTC
CASSRTRDYNEQFF
>TRBV9|NA|TRBJ2-2|TRBD1
TGTGCCAGCAGCATTAGTGGAGACAGGGATACCGGGGAGCTGTTTTTT
CASSISGDRDTGELFF
>TRBV27|NA|TRBJ2-1|TRBD2
TGTGCCAGCAGCCCAAGTAGCGGGAGGCTCTACAATGAGCAGTTCTTC
CASSPSSGRLYNEQFF
>TRBV6-5|NA|TRBJ2-7|TRBD1
TGTGCCACCTATTCCCGGACAGGGGATCCCTACGAGCAGTACTTC
CATYSRTGDPYEQYF
>TRBV6-1|NA|TRBJ1-4|TRBD1
TGTGCCAGCACCGGACAGGGCTTAGCTAATGAAAAACTGTTTTTT
CASTGQGLANEKLFF
>TRBV18|NA|TRBJ2-6|NA
TGTGCCAGCTCACCAAGCAGCTCTGGGGCCAACGTCCTGACTTTC
CASSPSSSGANVLTF
>TRBV5-1|NA|TRBJ1-3|TRBD1
TGCGCCAGCAGAGCCGGGACAGGGGCTAAGTCTGGAAACACCATATATTTT
CASRAGTGAKSGNTIYF
>TRBV28|NA|TRBJ2-7|NA
TGTGCCAGCAGCCCCCGGGACCCCGTGTCCTACGAGCAGTACTTC
CASSPRDPVSYEQYF